The entry that follows covers one T cell receptor beta chain sequence. What it recognizes is unknown. The record originates from a study of cytomegalovirus exposure and HLA in healthy donors. Study background: Within the Caucasian-associated ancestry cluster were around 81% of the approximately 400 genotyped donors. Broader study findings: CMV serostatus was the sole immune exposure data available.

Use of 60 Vbeta and 13 Jbeta primers characterized the PCR. Sequenced by immunoSEQ multiplex PCR; TCRdb stores in-frame clones only, minus some. This table has 150,000 or so clones, roughly three quarters appearing once. Trimming at V came to 7 bases and at J to 4 bases, leaving 6 bases not matched to a gene. CDR3 size: 14 residues. Germline V gene data show CDR1 as MNHEY and CDR2 as SMNVEV (reference sequence). This clonotype was obtained from a man aged 25 to 45 in good health and CMV-seropositive. The sample was PBMCs. The rearrangement uses TRBV27 and TRBJ2-3; 9 bases fit TRBD2. CDR3 DNA sequence: TGTGCCAGCACCAGAGCGGGAGGATCAGATACGCAGTATTTT. Translation gives CASTRAGGSDTQYF.